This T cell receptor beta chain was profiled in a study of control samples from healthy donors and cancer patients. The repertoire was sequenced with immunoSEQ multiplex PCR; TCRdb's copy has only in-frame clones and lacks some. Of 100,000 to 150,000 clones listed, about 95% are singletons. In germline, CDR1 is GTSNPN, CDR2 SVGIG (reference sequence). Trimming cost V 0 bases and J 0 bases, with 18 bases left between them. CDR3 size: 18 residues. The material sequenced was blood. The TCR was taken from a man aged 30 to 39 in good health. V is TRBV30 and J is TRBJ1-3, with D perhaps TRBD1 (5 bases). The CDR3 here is CAWSVDRKLPFSGNTIYF. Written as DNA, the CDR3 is TGTGCCTGGAGTGTTGACAGAAAACTACCATTCTCTGGAAACACCATATATTTT.